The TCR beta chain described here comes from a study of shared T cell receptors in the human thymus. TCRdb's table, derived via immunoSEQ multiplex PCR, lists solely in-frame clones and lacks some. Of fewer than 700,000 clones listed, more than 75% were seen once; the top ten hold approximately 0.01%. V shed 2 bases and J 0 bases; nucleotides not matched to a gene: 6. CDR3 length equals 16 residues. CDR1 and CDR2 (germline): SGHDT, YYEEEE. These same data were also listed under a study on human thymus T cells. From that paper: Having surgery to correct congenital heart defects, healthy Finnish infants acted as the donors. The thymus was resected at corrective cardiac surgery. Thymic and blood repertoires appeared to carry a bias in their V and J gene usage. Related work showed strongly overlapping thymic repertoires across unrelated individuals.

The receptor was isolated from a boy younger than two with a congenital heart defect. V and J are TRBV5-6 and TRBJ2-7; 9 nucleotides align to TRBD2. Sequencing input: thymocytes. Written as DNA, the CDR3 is TGTGCCAGCAGCTTCGTAATAGCGGGAGTCTCCTACGAGCAGTACTTC. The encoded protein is CASSFVIAGVSYEQYF.